This entry lists 14 T cell receptor beta chains sequenced from one sample in a study of cytomegalovirus exposure and HLA in healthy donors (dated by TCRdb to about 2017). Library preparation was by the immunoSEQ multiplex PCR assay. For the multiplex PCR, a mixture combining 60 forward primers for TCR Vbeta segments and 13 reverse primers for TCR Jbeta segments was used. Not all clones reach the TCRdb copy of this immuneACCESS table, which keeps in-frame sequences only. Checked studies attribute under half of the gap to unresolved V genes and leave the rest unexplained. The sample has fewer than 200,000 clones on record, roughly four fifths of them singletons. The leading ten clones occupy about 2.2% of the sample. Sample: PBMCs. The origin of the receptors is a young woman in good health and CMV-seronegative.

The chain carries TRBV5-4 and TRBJ2-1; 11 bases map to TRBD1. This CDR3 is 13 amino acids long. J lost 9 bases, V lost 5 bases, and 4 bases had no gene match. The V gene's germline CDR1 is SGHNT and CDR2 YYREEE (reference sequence). The CDR3 is CASSSGTGGEQFF. Written as DNA, the CDR3 is TGTGCCAGCAGTTCCGGGACAGGGGGTGAGCAGTTCTTC.

This chain connects TRBV29-1 to TRBJ2-1; 7 bases agree with TRBD2. Germline V gene sequence: CDR1 SQVTM, CDR2 ANQGSEA. This CDR3 comprises 14 residues. The V segment lost 2 bases and the J segment 4 bases; nucleotides outside the gene matches: 5. Here the CDR3 DNA reads TGCAGCGTTGAACGAAGGGGAGGGTACAATGAGCAGTTCTTC. Translating it yields CSVERRGGYNEQFF.

The V call is TRBV6-6, the J call TRBJ2-7; 9 bases are a match to TRBD1. Germline CDR1 is MNHNY and CDR2 is SVGAGI (reference sequence). This CDR3 region has 13 residues. The ends lost 6 bases at V and 3 bases at J; junction bases unmatched: 3. Written as DNA, the CDR3 is TGTGCCAGCAGACGGACAGGGGTCTACGAGCAGTACTTC. Its protein product is CASRRTGVYEQYF.

The chain combines TRBV15 with TRBJ2-3; possible D gene TRBD1, 6 bases. The V and J ends lost 5 bases and 2 bases respectively, with 20 bases between them. The CDR3 length is 17 residues. Germline V gives CDR1 LNHNV, CDR2 YYDKDF (reference sequence). The CDR3 protein is CATSRGGATGLTDTQYF. The CDR3 region has the DNA TGTGCCACCAGCCGAGGCGGAGCGACAGGCCTCACAGATACGCAGTATTTT.

V usage is TRBV6-5 and J usage is TRBJ2-1; a possible D gene is TRBD1 (5 bases). Germline CDR1 MNHEY, CDR2 SVGAGI. This CDR3 has 15 residues. V was trimmed by 10 bases and J by 0 bases, leaving 16 bases between them. The CDR3, as DNA: TGTGCCACCAAAGGGGTAGTATTCTCCTACAATGAGCAGTTCTTC. This sequence encodes CATKGVVFSYNEQFF.

CDR3 bases: TGCGCCAGCAGCCAAGGGACAGACTCTGGAAACACCATATATTTT. Translation: CASSQGTDSGNTIYF. This chain links TRBV4-1 with TRBJ1-3; possible D gene TRBD1, 6 bases. The CDR3 runs to 15 residues. Germline loops: CDR1 MGHRA, CDR2 YSYEKL. The V end was cut by 1 base, the J end by 0 bases, with 7 bases between.

This chain connects TRBV5-1 to TRBJ2-7; the D gene is possibly TRBD2 (6 bases). Germline-derived CDR1 and CDR2 are SGHRS and YFSETQ. The CDR3 sequence is 13 residues long. V dropped 6 bases and J dropped 6 bases, with 16 bases sitting between them. CDR3 in amino acids: CASTREPGPEQYF. As DNA, the CDR3 is TGCGCCAGCACGCGGGAACCCGGGCCCGAGCAGTACTTC. Full variable domain (missing parts from reference TRBV5-1 and TRBJ2-7): KAGVTQTPRYLIKTRGQQVTLSCSPISGHRSVSWYQQTPGQGLQFLFEYFSETQRNKGNFPGRFSGRQFSNSRSEMNVSTLELGDSALYLCASTREPGPEQYFGPGTRLTVT.

The CDR3 sequence is CASSLGPTGFGGELFF. The CDR3, as DNA: TGTGCCAGCAGCTTAGGCCCTACAGGGTTTGGCGGGGAGCTGTTTTTT. The chain carries TRBV7-9 and TRBJ2-2, with D possibly being TRBD1 (6 bases). Trimming cost V 1 base and J 7 bases, with 16 bases left between them. The CDR3 extends over 16 amino acids. The germline V gene has CDR1 SEHNR and CDR2 FQNEAQ (reference sequence).

V usage is TRBV7-3 and J usage is TRBJ2-3, with D tentatively TRBD2 (6 bases). This CDR3 contains 16 residues. Looked up from germline, CDR1 is SGHTA and CDR2 is FQGTGA. Trimming took 2 bases from V and 1 from J, leaving 13 bases between them. Here the CDR3 reads CASSLGLLLGTDTQYF. CDR3 nucleotides: TGTGCCAGCAGCTTAGGACTACTTCTAGGCACAGATACGCAGTATTTT. The entire variable domain, with the rest obtained from reference TRBV7-3 and TRBJ2-3, is as follows: GAGVSQTPSNKVTEKGKYVELRCDPISGHTALYWYRQSLGQGPEFLIYFQGTGAADDSGLPNDRFFAVRPEGSVSTLKIQRTERGDSAVYLCASSLGLLLGTDTQYFGPGTRLTVL.

This chain uses TRBV27 with TRBJ2-1; D perhaps matches TRBD2 (6 bases). V was pared by 2 bases and J by 3 bases, with 11 bases between. Germline V gene sequence: CDR1 MNHEY, CDR2 SMNVEV (reference sequence). The CDR3 sequence is 15 residues long. In DNA form, the CDR3 reads TGTGCCAGCAGTTTAATCGGGGGAAGCTACAATGAGCAGTTCTTC. Protein sequence: CASSLIGGSYNEQFF.

The chain joins TRBV7-2 to TRBJ2-3, with no clear D. The CDR3 is made up of 12 amino acids. Trimming pared 2 bases from V and 4 bases from J, leaving 4 bases between. Germline V CDR1 and CDR2: SGHTA, FQGNSA. The CDR3 region is CASSLSADTQYF. DNA of the CDR3: TGTGCCAGCAGCTTATCAGCAGATACGCAGTATTTT. The whole variable domain, filled in from reference TRBV7-2 and TRBJ2-3, reads GAGVSQSPSNKVTEKGKDVELRCDPISGHTALYWYRQSLGQGLEFLIYFQGNSAPDKSGLPSDRFSAERTGGSVSTLTIQRTQQEDSAVYLCASSLSADTQYFGPGTRLTVL.

The V call is TRBV2, the J call TRBJ1-1, with 8 bases aligning to TRBD1. CDR3 size: 14 residues. V was clipped by 5 bases and J by 1 base; unmatched bases: 3. CDR1 and CDR2 (germline): SNHLY, FYNNEI. The CDR3 sequence is CASSRQGPNTEAFF. The CDR3 DNA reads TGTGCCAGCAGTAGACAGGGGCCGAACACTGAAGCTTTCTTT.

The chain links TRBV28 to TRBJ1-4, with D perhaps TRBD1 (6 bases). V lost 3 bases, J lost 2 bases, and 10 bases lay in between. The germline CDR1 and CDR2 sequences are MDHEN and SYDVKM. This CDR3 spans 15 amino acids. The CDR3 spells CASSFQGQTNEKLFF. Here the CDR3 DNA reads TGTGCCAGCAGTTTTCAGGGGCAGACTAATGAAAAACTGTTTTTT.

V usage is TRBV6-1 and J usage is TRBJ2-2, with 8 positions matching TRBD2. V shed 4 bases, J shed 0 bases, and the junction held 16 bases outside the gene matches. Germline V lookup: CDR1 MNHNS, CDR2 SASEGT. CDR3 length equals 20 residues. The CDR3 DNA is TGTGCCAGCAGTGTTCTATTGGGCGGGGGGCCTCTTACGAACACCGGGGAGCTGTTTTTT. It translates to CASSVLLGGGPLTNTGELFF.